Each of the 31 T cell receptor beta chains below was sequenced from the same sample in a study of T cells expressing NK-cell markers. With the 5' RACE reads reprocessed, TCRdb shows one record per CDR3 protein and no DNA. Its listing shows some 340,000 distinct CDR3 sequences. Material: blood T cells: a sorted CD56 or NKG2C T cell subset, CD4+ or CD8+ T cells, or bulk PBMC T cells (not recorded which). Receptors originate from a man between 18 and 69 years old in good health.

This chain connects TRBV28 to TRBJ1-4. The CDR3 runs 16 residues. The V gene's germline CDR1 is MDHEN and CDR2 SYDVKM. The CDR3 reads CASRPLELGTNEKLFF.

The V gene is TRBV20-1, the J gene TRBJ1-6. The CDR3 totals 14 residues. CDR1 and CDR2 from the germline V gene are DFQATT and SNEGSKA (reference sequence). The CDR3 spells CSARVDANNSPLHF.

The rearrangement uses TRBV6-1 and TRBJ2-3; TCRdb's D call of TRBD2 is untestable without DNA. CDR3 length equals 14 residues. Germline values: CDR1 MNHNS, CDR2 SASEGT. The CDR3: CASSPISGGTTQYF.

This chain joins TRBV7-2 and TRBJ1-1. Per the germline V gene, CDR1 is SGHTA and CDR2 is FQGNSA. The CDR3 is 13 amino acids. The CDR3 spells CASSPSDGLVAFF.

V and J are TRBV11-2 and TRBJ1-2; TCRdb proposes TRBD1, but this gene call is untestable without DNA. CDR1 and CDR2 from the germline V gene are SGHAT and FQNNGV. This CDR3 comprises 15 residues. The chain's CDR3 is CASSLGTQTNYGYTF.

The rearrangement links TRBV30 to TRBJ2-3. Germline CDR1 is GTSNPN and CDR2 is SVGIG (reference sequence). This CDR3 spans 14 amino acids. CDR3 in amino acids: CAWNGVFSTDTQYF. Variable domain in full (rest from reference TRBV30 and TRBJ2-3): SQTIHQWPATLVQPVGSPLSLECTVEGTSNPNLYWYRQAAGRGLQLLFYSVGIGQISSEVPQNLSASRPQDRQFILSSKKLLLSDSGFYLCAWNGVFSTDTQYFGPGTRLTVL.

The chain combines TRBV5-1 with TRBJ1-1; TCRdb gives TRBD1 as the D gene, but with no DNA this cannot be confirmed. The CDR3 covers 12 residues. The germline CDR1 and CDR2 sequences are SGHRS and YFSETQ. CDR3: CASGQGTREAFF.

The chain links TRBV6-5 to TRBJ2-5; TCRdb calls TRBD2, which cannot be checked without DNA. Germline V gene sequence: CDR1 MNHEY, CDR2 SVGAGI. The CDR3 spans 17 residues. The CDR3: CASSYTTLSGGTKTQYF.

This chain connects TRBV21-1 to TRBJ2-5; no DNA is available, so the TRBD2 call from TCRdb remains unchecked. TRBV21-1 is reported as a pseudogene. CDR3 length: 16 residues. CDR3 sequence reads: CASSKKGLAGEETQYF.

The J gene is TRBJ2-1, the V gene TRBV5-6; absent DNA, TCRdb's TRBD1 call cannot be checked. The germline gives CDR1 SGHDT, CDR2 YYEEEE. The CDR3 has 16 amino acids. The CDR3 reads CASSRGFGSPRNEQFF. The entire variable domain, with the rest obtained from reference TRBV5-6 and TRBJ2-1, is as follows: DAGVTQSPTHLIKTRGQQVTLRCSPKSGHDTVSWYQQALGQGPQFIFQYYEEEERQRGNFPDRFSGHQFPNYSSELNVNALLLGDSALYLCASSRGFGSPRNEQFFGPGTRLTVL.

V is TRBV12-3 or TRBV12-4 and J is TRBJ2-3; TCRdb gives TRBD1 as the D gene, but with no DNA this cannot be confirmed. The CDR3 has 17 residues. This CDR3 is CASSRLIDSLSTDTQYF.

The chain's CDR3 is CASSGTLGSTWETQYF. The chain is built from TRBV5-1 and TRBJ2-5. The germline V gene encodes CDR1 SGHRS and CDR2 YFSETQ. The CDR3 contains 16 residues.

This chain joins TRBV20-1 and TRBJ2-1. CDR1 is DFQATT, CDR2 SNEGSKA, per germline (reference sequence). This CDR3 contains 13 residues. CDR3 in amino acids: CSVDSSGWNEQFF.

The chain couples TRBV12-3 or TRBV12-4 to TRBJ2-1. The CDR3 is 14 amino acids. The CDR3 loop is CASSLGDSLNEQFF.

The chain employs TRBV18 and TRBJ2-7; checking the TCRdb D call of TRBD1 is not possible without DNA. In germline, CDR1 is KGHSH, CDR2 LQKENI. The CDR3 has 16 residues. This CDR3 is CASSPSDRGLIYEQYF.

This chain links TRBV29-1 with TRBJ2-5. The CDR3 consists of 12 residues. Germline assignment: CDR1 SQVTM and CDR2 ANQGSEA. CDR3 in amino acids: CSVDRVGETQYF.

The rearrangement uses TRBV5-1 and TRBJ2-3; absent DNA, TCRdb's TRBD1 call cannot be checked. Germline CDR1 reads SGHRS; CDR2 reads YFSETQ. The CDR3 has 18 amino acids. CDR3 region: CASSLLPLQGGPTDTQYF.

V usage is TRBV20-1 and J usage is TRBJ2-5; TCRdb returns TRBD1, unconfirmable since there is no DNA. Germline CDR1 is DFQATT and CDR2 is SNEGSKA (reference sequence). The CDR3 totals 15 residues. The CDR3: CSARGPVGGRETQYF.

This chain links TRBV28 with TRBJ2-5; TCRdb lists TRBD1, though no DNA is available to test this call. Germline V gene data show CDR1 as MDHEN and CDR2 as SYDVKM. The CDR3 is 14 residues long. The CDR3 sequence: CASRQGGAQGTQYF.

Here the CDR3 reads CATGASEETQYF. The rearrangement joins TRBV12-3 or TRBV12-4 to TRBJ2-5; TCRdb selects TRBD1, and the lack of DNA leaves this call unchecked. This CDR3 has 12 amino acids.

The V and J genes are TRBV13 and TRBJ2-2; TCRdb outputs TRBD1, but without DNA this stays unchecked. Per germline, CDR1 PRHDT and CDR2 FYEKMQ (reference sequence). CDR3 length: 16 residues. CDR3 in amino acids: CASSLRQASNTGELFF.

The chain combines TRBV20-1 with TRBJ1-2; TCRdb reports TRBD1, a call that lacks DNA to check it against. This CDR3 is built from 15 residues. CDR1 is DFQATT and CDR2 is SNEGSKA in the germline V gene (reference sequence). The CDR3 spells CSARDTGSPNYGYTF.

V is TRBV6-1 and J is TRBJ2-7; TCRdb's D call, TRBD1, is unchecked because there is no DNA. Germline assignment: CDR1 MNHNS and CDR2 SASEGT. The CDR3 length is 14 residues. CDR3: CASSPGTGRYEQYF.

The chain couples TRBV5-1 to TRBJ2-3; absent DNA, TCRdb's TRBD1 call cannot be checked. This CDR3 spans 19 amino acids. Germline V gene data show CDR1 as SGHRS and CDR2 as YFSETQ. CDR3 region: CASSLDGQPSGGSTDTQYF.

The genes are TRBV28 and TRBJ2-7; TCRdb reports TRBD1, a call that lacks DNA to check it against. CDR3 length: 13 residues. CDR1 and CDR2 from the germline V gene are MDHEN and SYDVKM. CDR3: CASTFTGNYEQYF.

This chain uses TRBV6-1 with TRBJ2-5; no DNA is available, so the TRBD2 call from TCRdb remains unchecked. The CDR3 spans 16 residues. The germline gives CDR1 MNHNS, CDR2 SASEGT. The CDR3 here is CASSEAPAGGQETQYF.

V and J are TRBV20-1 and TRBJ2-7; TCRdb lists TRBD1, though no DNA is available to test this call. This CDR3 spans 15 amino acids. From germline, CDR1 is DFQATT and CDR2 SNEGSKA (reference sequence). CDR3 in amino acids: CSARGRDSLDYEQYF.

This CDR3 reads CASKWGSEKLFF. This chain joins TRBV2 and TRBJ1-4. This CDR3 has 12 residues. Germline V lookup: CDR1 SNHLY, CDR2 FYNNEI.

The chain employs TRBV5-6 and TRBJ2-1; no DNA is available, so the TRBD1 call from TCRdb remains unchecked. The V gene's germline CDR1 is SGHDT and CDR2 YYEEEE. The CDR3 is made up of 15 amino acids. The chain's CDR3 is CASSLSGVVYNEQFF.

The rearrangement uses TRBV18 and TRBJ2-7; TCRdb picks TRBD2, but there is no DNA to check that call. CDR1 and CDR2 (germline): KGHSH, LQKENI. This CDR3 is 13 amino acids long. The chain's CDR3 is CASSFGTSAEQYF.

The chain couples TRBV6-5 to TRBJ1-5; the D gene TCRdb calls, TRBD1, cannot be checked with no DNA. The CDR3 is made up of 16 amino acids. Germline V gene lookup returns CDR1 MNHEY and CDR2 SVGAGI. The CDR3 protein is CASSSSVGQGSQPQHF.